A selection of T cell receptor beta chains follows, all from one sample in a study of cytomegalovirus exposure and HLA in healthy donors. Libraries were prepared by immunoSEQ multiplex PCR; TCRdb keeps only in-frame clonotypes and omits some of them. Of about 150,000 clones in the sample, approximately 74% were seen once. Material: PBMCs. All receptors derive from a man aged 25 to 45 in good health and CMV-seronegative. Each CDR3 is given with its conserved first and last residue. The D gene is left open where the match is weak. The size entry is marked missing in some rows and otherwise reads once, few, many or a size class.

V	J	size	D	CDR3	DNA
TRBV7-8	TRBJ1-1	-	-	CASSLQQVHTEAFF	TGTGCCAGCAGCTTACAACAGGTCCACACTGAAGCTTTCTTT
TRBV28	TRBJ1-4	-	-	CASSLRHEDEKLFF	TGTGCCAGCAGTTTAAGGCACGAGGATGAAAAACTGTTTTTT
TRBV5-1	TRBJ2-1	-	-	CASSPTEIGYNEQFF	TGCGCCAGCAGCCCTACAGAGATTGGGTACAATGAGCAGTTCTTC
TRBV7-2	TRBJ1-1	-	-	CASSLGASEAFF	TGTGCCAGCAGCTTAGGGGCCTCCGAAGCTTTCTTT
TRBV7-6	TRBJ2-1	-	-	CASSPRNSYNEQFF	TGTGCCAGCAGCCCCCGTAACTCCTACAATGAGCAGTTCTTC
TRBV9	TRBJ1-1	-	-	CASSVVGGGTEAFF	TGTGCCAGCAGCGTAGTGGGAGGCGGCACTGAAGCTTTCTTT
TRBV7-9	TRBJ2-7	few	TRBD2	CASSLEGGSIPEF	TGTGCCAGCAGCTTAGAGGGAGGGTCCATCCCCGAATTC
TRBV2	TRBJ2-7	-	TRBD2	CASSDGGVYEQYF	TGTGCCAGCAGTGACGGGGGGGTCTACGAGCAGTACTTC
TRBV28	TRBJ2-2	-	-	CASSVRGELFF	TGTGCCAGCAGTGTCCGGGGGGAGCTGTTTTTT
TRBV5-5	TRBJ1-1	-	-	CASSLEAIGDPEAFF	TGTGCCAGCAGCTTGGAAGCGATCGGTGACCCTGAAGCTTTCTTT
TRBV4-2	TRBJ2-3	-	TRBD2	CASSQDTAGGQNTQYF	TGTGCCAGCAGCCAAGATACAGCGGGGGGGCAAAATACGCAGTATTTT
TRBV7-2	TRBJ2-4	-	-	CASSARLGSDIQYF	TGTGCCAGCAGCGCCCGACTTGGATCGGACATTCAGTACTTC
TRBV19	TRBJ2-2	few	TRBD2	CASSINSGGNTGELFF	TGTGCCAGTAGTATTAATAGCGGGGGGAACACCGGGGAGCTGTTTTTT
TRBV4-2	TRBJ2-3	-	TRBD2	CASSQEGLAGADSTDTQYF	TGTGCCAGCAGCCAGGAGGGACTAGCGGGGGCGGATAGCACAGATACGCAGTATTTT
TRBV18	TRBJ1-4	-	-	CASSPPLAAGSNEKLFF	TGTGCCAGCTCACCACCGCTCGCCGCGGGATCTAATGAAAAACTGTTTTTT
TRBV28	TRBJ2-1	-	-	CAITDSPTSNEQFF	TGTGCCATTACGGACAGCCCGACGTCCAATGAGCAGTTCTTC
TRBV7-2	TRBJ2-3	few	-	CASSLAGGSTDTQYF	TGTGCCAGCAGCTTAGCGGGGGGTAGCACAGATACGCAGTATTTT
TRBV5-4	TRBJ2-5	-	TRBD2	CASSLGLAVQETQYF	TGTGCCAGCAGCTTGGGACTAGCAGTCCAAGAGACCCAGTACTTC
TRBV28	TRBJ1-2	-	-	CASSLSGIYGYPF	TGTGCCAGCAGTTTATCGGGAATCTATGGCTACCCCTTC
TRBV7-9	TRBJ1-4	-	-	CAVRPAGGEKLFF	TGTGCCGTACGGCCCGCAGGTGGAGAAAAACTGTTTTTT
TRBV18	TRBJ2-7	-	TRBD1	CASSPPNRGLGEQYF	TGTGCCAGCTCACCACCTAACAGGGGGCTGGGCGAGCAGTACTTC
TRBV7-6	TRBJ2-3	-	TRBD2	CASSLLAGGPTDTQYF	TGTGCCAGCAGCCTCCTAGCGGGGGGGCCAACCGATACGCAGTATTTT
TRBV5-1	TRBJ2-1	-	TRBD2	CASSPRAGGLSSYNEQFF	TGCGCCAGCAGCCCTAGAGCCGGGGGGTTGAGCTCCTACAATGAGCAGTTCTTC
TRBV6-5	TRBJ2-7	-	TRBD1	CARTGTGMLYEQYF	TGTGCCAGGACCGGGACAGGGATGTTGTACGAGCAGTACTTC